This TCR beta chain originates from a study of blood T cell repertoires in COVID-19. For the study at large: Acute and convalescent COVID-19 samples came from the United States, Italy and Spain. T cells, B-cell-depleted T cells, or PBMCs provided the cDNA or gDNA that served as material.

V gave up 8 bases and J gave up 7 bases; unmatched junction bases: 16. CDR1 and CDR2 (germline): MDHEN, SYDVKM. This CDR3 region has 15 residues. Produced via immunoSEQ multiplex PCR; TCRdb's table is partial and in-frame only. This table holds roughly 250,000 clones, roughly 84% found once. The sequenced material came from peripheral blood. The rearrangement links TRBV28 to TRBJ1-2; 7 bases are shared with TRBD1. The source is a woman between 40 and 55 years old who had recovered from COVID-19. In DNA, the CDR3 is TGTGCCAGCCAAAAGGGACAGTCAGGAGGTATTGGCTACACCTTC. Its translation is CASQKGQSGGIGYTF.